Below are 30 T cell receptor beta chains sequenced from a single sample in a study of T cells in Graves' hyperthyroidism and ophthalmopathy. Amplification yielded TCR beta CDR3 regions, with RNA transcripts as the source. During a first-round RT-PCR of the TCR CDR3, the HTBI primer set was used. A single record per CDR3 protein comes from TCRdb applying MiXCR to the multiplex PCR reads. The sample has around 300,000 distinct CDR3 sequences, about 15% seen once. Sequencing was done on a sample of blood. Receptors originate from a woman aged 25 to 39 with Graves' hyperthyroidism.

This clonotype was observed a handful of times. V and J are TRBV28 and TRBJ2-7; D is ambiguous. This CDR3 has 12 amino acids. Trimming took 6 bases from V and 6 from J, leaving 12 bases between them. The germline V gene encodes CDR1 MDHEN and CDR2 SYDVKM. The CDR3 reads CASSRVRREQYF. CDR3 nucleotides: TGTGCCAGCAGCCGCGTTCGGCGCGAGCAGTACTTC. Full variable domain (missing parts from reference TRBV28 and TRBJ2-7): DVKVTQSSRYLVKRTGEKVFLECVQDMDHENMFWYRQDPGLGLRLIYFSYDVKMKEKGDIPEGYSVSREKKERFSLILESASTNQTSMYLCASSRVRREQYFGPGTRLTVT.

This clonotype was counted between two and nine times. The rearrangement joins TRBV29-1 to TRBJ2-7; 14 nucleotides match TRBD2. Unmatched junction bases numbered 0, after V lost 3 bases and J lost 5 bases. This CDR3 has 13 amino acids. Germline assignment: CDR1 SQVTM and CDR2 ANQGSEA. The CDR3 is CSVEGLAGDEQYF. In DNA form, the CDR3 reads TGCAGCGTTGAGGGACTAGCGGGAGACGAGCAGTACTTC.

This clonotype was recorded many times. The rearrangement joins TRBV20-1 to TRBJ2-5; D might be TRBD1 (5 bases). Germline V gene lookup returns CDR1 DFQATT and CDR2 SNEGSKA (reference sequence). With 3 bases removed from V and 1 base from J, the gap between germline ends came to 9 bases. The CDR3 contains 13 residues. The CDR3 DNA sequence: TGCAGTGCTAGGGACATACGCCAAGAGACCCAGTACTTC. Translating it yields CSARDIRQETQYF.

This clonotype occurred many times. The V and J genes are TRBV3-1 and TRBJ1-1; D may be TRBD1 (6 bases). The germline V and J ends were trimmed by 3 bases and 4 bases, with 12 bases remaining between them. CDR1 is LGHDT and CDR2 is YNNKEL in the germline V gene (reference sequence). The CDR3 contains 14 residues. The CDR3 loop reads CASSHNREGTEAFF. The CDR3 DNA reads TGTGCCAGCAGCCACAACAGGGAGGGCACTGAAGCTTTCTTT. Together with reference TRBV3-1 and TRBJ1-1, the CDR3 gives the full variable domain: DTAVSQTPKYLVTQMGNDKSIKCEQNLGHDTMYWYKQDSKKFLKIMFSYNNKELIINETVPNRFSPKSPDKAHLNLHINSLELGDSAVYFCASSHNREGTEAFFGQGTRLTVV.

This clonotype was recorded a few times. The chain joins TRBV12-3 or TRBV12-4 to TRBJ1-3, with 8 bases identical to TRBD1. CDR3 length: 18 amino acids. After removal of 7 bases from V and 0 bases from J, the junction contained 14 bases not matched to a gene. In nucleotides, the CDR3 is TGTGCCAGCAACACTCGGGACAGGCTAAGGGACTCTGGAAACACCATATATTTT. It codes for CASNTRDRLRDSGNTIYF.

V gene TRBV5-5 combines with J gene TRBJ2-5; D possibly corresponds to TRBD1 (6 bases). The CDR3 length is 15 residues. Per germline, CDR1 SGHKS and CDR2 YYEKEE (reference sequence). The V and J ends lost 3 bases and 4 bases respectively, with 16 bases between them. The CDR3 reads CASSWARGARETQYF. In nucleotides, the CDR3 is TGTGCCAGCAGCTGGGCCAGGGGCGCAAGAGAGACCCAGTACTTC.

This clonotype was seen at least ten times. The V call is TRBV6-2 or TRBV6-3, the J call TRBJ2-2; D tentatively fits TRBD1 or TRBD2 (6 bases each). The CDR3 length is 15 residues. The V and J ends lost 4 bases and 4 bases respectively, with 13 bases between them. Germline V gives CDR1 MNHEY, CDR2 SVGEGT. This chain's CDR3 is CASSLRGLSTGELFF. As DNA, the CDR3 is TGTGCCAGCAGTTTACGGGGGCTCAGCACCGGGGAGCTGTTTTTT.

This clonotype was seen ten or more times. The chain links TRBV2 to TRBJ2-5, with unresolved D. V lost 1 base, J lost 2 bases, and 11 bases lay in between. Germline values: CDR1 SNHLY, CDR2 FYNNEI. The CDR3 consists of 15 residues. For the CDR3, the DNA is TGTGCCAGCAGTGAAGGGATGGTGACTCAAGAGACCCAGTACTTC. Encoded protein: CASSEGMVTQETQYF.

This clonotype was seen repeatedly, ten times or more. In DNA form, the CDR3 reads TGTGCCAGCTTGGGGGGTACCAGTGGCTACACCTTC. Amino acids: CASLGGTSGYTF. The chain links TRBV6-1 to TRBJ1-2; perhaps TRBD1 as D (5 bases). The CDR3 consists of 12 residues. The germline gives CDR1 MNHNS, CDR2 SASEGT. V was shortened by 8 bases and J by 7 bases, with 14 bases between the two germline ends.

This clonotype has just a few counts. The J gene is TRBJ2-7, the V gene TRBV7-6; 8 nucleotides match TRBD1. With 5 bases clipped from V and 6 bases from J, the junction kept 9 bases outside the gene matches. CDR3 size: 14 residues. CDR1 is SGHVS and CDR2 is FNYEAQ in the germline V gene. The CDR3 nucleotides are TGTGCCAGCAGCCCTCCGGACAGGGCGGGCGAGCAGTACTTC. Protein: CASSPPDRAGEQYF.

This clonotype came up many times. The chain carries TRBV2 and TRBJ2-3; 13 bases match TRBD2. The trim removed 7 bases at V and 3 bases at J, leaving 13 bases unmatched. Germline V CDR1 and CDR2: SNHLY, FYNNEI. There are 18 residues in the CDR3. This CDR3 is CASTARRSGLAGTDTQYF. CDR3 nucleotides: TGTGCCAGCACAGCGCGGCGCTCGGGACTAGCGGGAACAGATACGCAGTATTTT. The full variable domain, in which reference TRBV2 and TRBJ2-3 provide the parts outside the CDR3, is EPEVTQTPSHQVTQMGQEVILRCVPISNHLYFYWYRQILGQKVEFLVSFYNNEISEKSEIFDDQFSVERPDGSNFTLKIRSTKLEDSAMYFCASTARRSGLAGTDTQYFGPGTRLTVL.

This clonotype has only a few counts. This chain joins TRBV7-2 and TRBJ1-3; maybe TRBD1 (6 bases). The germline gives CDR1 SGHTA, CDR2 FQGNSA. The CDR3 is 16 residues long. Trimming stripped 5 bases from V and 4 bases from J, with 18 bases between. CDR3 DNA sequence: TGTGCCAGCAGCCCGCGCGTAGGGGGGTCAGGAAACACCATATATTTT. This translates into CASSPRVGGSGNTIYF.

This clonotype was observed a handful of times. The chain combines TRBV6-1 with TRBJ1-5; the D is unclear. The CDR3 totals 15 residues. V shed 5 bases and J shed 1 base, with 12 bases lying between them. Germline V gene data show CDR1 as MNHNS and CDR2 as SASEGT. The CDR3 sequence: CASSLSGSSNQPQHF. The CDR3 nucleotides are TGTGCCAGCAGTCTTTCCGGTAGCAGCAATCAGCCCCAGCATTTT.

This clonotype was seen ten or more times. The chain couples TRBV27 to TRBJ2-3, with a weak D call TRBD1 (5 bases). CDR1 is MNHEY, CDR2 SMNVEV, per germline (reference sequence). V shed 5 bases and J shed 4 bases, with 28 bases lying between them. The CDR3 is 19 amino acids. CDR3 residues: CASSLAPYSWGAGSDTQYF. The CDR3, as DNA: TGTGCCAGCAGTCTCGCCCCCTACAGTTGGGGCGCCGGATCAGATACGCAGTATTTT.

The chain uses TRBV10-3 and TRBJ2-7; D gene ambiguous. This CDR3 region has 12 residues. Trimming left V 11 bases short and J 2 bases short, with 13 bases between. CDR1 and CDR2 from the germline V gene are ENHRY and SYGVKD. Written as DNA, the CDR3 is TGTGCCTCCTCGCCGGTTCCCTACGAGCAGTACTTC. Translation gives CASSPVPYEQYF.

This clonotype has at least ten counts. The rearrangement uses TRBV6-2 or TRBV6-3 and TRBJ2-5; 10 positions agree with TRBD2. Germline CDR1 is MNHEY and CDR2 is SVGEGT. Unmatched junction bases numbered 8, after V lost 6 bases and J lost 4 bases. The CDR3 runs to 15 residues. The CDR3 loop is CASSLRLAGVETQYF. CDR3 nucleotide sequence: TGTGCCAGCAGCCTAAGGCTAGCGGGAGTAGAGACCCAGTACTTC.

This clonotype has more than one count but fewer than ten. The chain links TRBV2 to TRBJ2-6; 8 bases align to TRBD1. The CDR3 totals 17 residues. The germline V gene has CDR1 SNHLY and CDR2 FYNNEI. V was clipped by 9 bases and J by 2 bases; unmatched bases: 12. CDR3 sequence: CARNSGTGGAGANVLTF. In DNA form, the CDR3 reads TGTGCCAGAAATTCCGGGACAGGAGGAGCTGGGGCCAACGTCCTGACTTTC.

There are many counts of this clonotype. The chain recombines TRBV12-3 or TRBV12-4 with TRBJ1-5; D call uncertain. V gave up 4 bases and J gave up 8 bases, with 15 bases separating them. The CDR3 runs to 14 residues. The CDR3 protein is CASSSLGGRKPQHF. Written as DNA, the CDR3 is TGTGCCAGCAGTTCCTTGGGAGGAAGGAAGCCCCAGCATTTT.

This clonotype was observed at least ten times. The CDR3 protein is CASTQGDTQYF. The CDR3 DNA sequence: TGTGCCAGCACCCAGGGAGATACGCAGTATTTT. This sequence joins TRBV12-3 or TRBV12-4 and TRBJ2-3, with TRBD1 as a possible D gene (5 bases). With 7 bases removed from V and 5 bases from J, the gap between germline ends came to 7 bases. This CDR3 has 11 residues.

The V call is TRBV6-2 or TRBV6-3, the J call TRBJ1-2; D not certain. CDR1 and CDR2 from the germline V gene are MNHEY and SVGEGT. CDR3 length: 14 residues. V was trimmed by 4 bases and J by 2 bases, leaving 11 bases between them. CDR3 nucleotides: TGTGCCAGCAGTTTGGAGTTCAGGAACTATGGCTACACCTTC. Protein sequence: CASSLEFRNYGYTF.

This clonotype was observed many times. The chain is built from TRBV20-1 and TRBJ2-7; D unclear. Germline-derived CDR1 and CDR2 are DFQATT and SNEGSKA (reference sequence). The CDR3 covers 11 residues. The ends were cut back, 3 bases at V and 4 bases at J, with 7 bases in the middle. CDR3 DNA sequence: TGCAGTGCTAGTGTGGAGTACGAGCAGTACTTC. As protein: CSASVEYEQYF.

This clonotype was observed at least ten times. The chain is built from TRBV28 and TRBJ2-4; no definite D call. This CDR3 is 12 amino acids long. With 3 bases removed from V and 6 bases from J, the gap between germline ends came to 6 bases. Germline V gene data show CDR1 as MDHEN and CDR2 as SYDVKM. The CDR3 coding sequence is TGTGCCAGCAGTTTCCCGGGAAACATTCAGTACTTC. Its protein is CASSFPGNIQYF. Full variable domain (outside the CDR3, taken from reference TRBV28 and TRBJ2-4): DVKVTQSSRYLVKRTGEKVFLECVQDMDHENMFWYRQDPGLGLRLIYFSYDVKMKEKGDIPEGYSVSREKKERFSLILESASTNQTSMYLCASSFPGNIQYFGAGTRLSVL.

This clonotype was counted ten times or more. The rearrangement joins TRBV12-3 or TRBV12-4 to TRBJ2-1; possibly TRBD2 for D (5 bases). Trimming removed 7 bases at V and 0 bases at J, with 16 bases between. This CDR3 comprises 16 residues. CDR3 nucleotide sequence: TGTGCCAGCATCGTACCCGGAGGAAGCTCCTACAATGAGCAGTTCTTC. This encodes CASIVPGGSSYNEQFF.

This clonotype showed up many times. This chain joins TRBV6-1 and TRBJ1-5; D ambiguous. Germline V gives CDR1 MNHNS, CDR2 SASEGT. This CDR3 region has 12 residues. V lost 1 base and J 11 bases, leaving 9 bases between the germline ends. The CDR3: CASSEDQLSQHF. The CDR3 nucleotides are TGTGCCAGCAGTGAAGACCAATTGTCCCAGCATTTT.

This clonotype was detected ten times or more. The chain uses TRBV11-2 and TRBJ2-1; D remains ambiguous. Germline V gene data show CDR1 as SGHAT and CDR2 as FQNNGV. The V and J ends lost 4 bases and 7 bases respectively, with 5 bases between them. The CDR3 contains 11 residues. The CDR3: CASSYGNEQFF. The DNA for the CDR3 is TGTGCCAGCAGCTATGGGAATGAGCAGTTCTTC.

The table lists this clonotype with a few counts. The gene calls are TRBV5-1 and TRBJ2-7; the D gene is possibly TRBD1 (6 bases). The germline V gene encodes CDR1 SGHRS and CDR2 YFSETQ. Between the trimmed V and J ends, which lost 7 bases and 1 base, there was a span of 12 bases. The CDR3 loop spans 13 amino acids. The CDR3 protein is CASGDMRSYEQYF. DNA of the CDR3: TGCGCCAGCGGGGACATGCGATCCTACGAGCAGTACTTC.

A single count supports this clonotype. The V gene is TRBV29-1, the J gene TRBJ2-7; D is uncertain. Germline CDR1 SQVTM, CDR2 ANQGSEA. Trimming removed 4 bases from V and 3 bases from J, with 4 bases in between. The CDR3 is made up of 10 amino acids. The CDR3 sequence: CSVADYEQYF. Written as DNA, the CDR3 is TGCAGCGTTGCGGACTACGAGCAGTACTTC.

The gene calls are TRBV7-9 and TRBJ2-1; 14 nucleotides align to TRBD2. Germline CDR1 and CDR2: SEHNR and FQNEAQ (reference sequence). The CDR3 sequence is 18 residues long. V lost 4 bases to trimming and J lost 5 bases; unmatched junction nucleotides: 10. CDR3 coding DNA: TGTGCCAGCAGCTCCCGCAGACTAGCGGGAGGGCCGGACAATGAGCAGTTCTTC. Residues: CASSSRRLAGGPDNEQFF. Combining the CDR3 with reference TRBV7-9 and TRBJ2-1 gives the whole variable domain DTGVSQNPRHKITKRGQNVTFRCDPISEHNRLYWYRQTLGQGPEFLTYFQNEAQLEKSRLLSDRFSAERPKGSFSTLEIQRTEQGDSAMYLCASSSRRLAGGPDNEQFFGPGTRLTVL.

The rearrangement joins TRBV11-2 to TRBJ1-4; D unresolved. Germline loops: CDR1 SGHAT, CDR2 FQNNGV. V gave up 5 bases and J gave up 5 bases, with 18 bases separating them. The CDR3 totals 16 residues. This CDR3 reads CASSRRAGGINEKLFF. DNA for the CDR3: TGTGCCAGCAGCCGAAGGGCAGGAGGGATCAATGAAAAACTGTTTTTT. The entire variable domain, with the rest obtained from reference TRBV11-2 and TRBJ1-4, is as follows: EAGVAQSPRYKIIEKRQSVAFWCNPISGHATLYWYQQILGQGPKLLIQFQNNGVVDDSQLPKDRFSAERLKGVDSTLKIQPAKLEDSAVYLCASSRRAGGINEKLFFGSGTQLSVL.

The rearrangement uses TRBV28 and TRBJ1-1, with 7 bases identical to TRBD1. The CDR3 runs to 13 residues. Germline V gives CDR1 MDHEN, CDR2 SYDVKM. The ends lost 5 bases at V and 11 bases at J; junction bases unmatched: 11. The chain's CDR3 is CASSPATGRWAFF. CDR3 coding DNA: TGTGCCAGCAGTCCTGCGACAGGGCGATGGGCTTTCTTT.